The source of this TCR beta chain is a study of glioma-infiltrating T cells after dendritic cell vaccination. At the level of the study: Dendritic cell vaccination trial patients had either newly diagnosed or recurrent glioblastoma. Autologous tumor lysate was loaded overnight onto monocyte-derived dendritic cells grown seven to eight days with IL-4 and GM-CSF. Patients received autologous tumor lysate-pulsed dendritic cell vaccination between about 2002 and 2013.

TCRdb keeps only in-frame clones here, not all; method: immunoSEQ multiplex PCR. The sample records 80,000 to 100,000 clones, 65% to 85% being singletons. Trimming removed 4 bases at V and 0 bases at J, with 13 bases between. The germline V gene encodes CDR1 SGHDT and CDR2 YYEEEE. The CDR3 contains 16 residues. Time point: after dendritic cell vaccination, including at tumor progression/relapse. The chain has TRBV5-6 and TRBJ2-2, with a weak D call TRBD2 (5 bases). Specimen: blood, collected after dendritic cell vaccination. This sequence originates from a human donor with glioblastoma. This chain's CDR3 is CASSVDWRANTGELFF. The CDR3 DNA is TGTGCCAGCAGCGTCGACTGGCGGGCGAACACCGGGGAGCTGTTTTTT. Full variable domain (remainder filled in from reference TRBV5-6 and TRBJ2-2): DAGVTQSPTHLIKTRGQQVTLRCSPKSGHDTVSWYQQALGQGPQFIFQYYEEEERQRGNFPDRFSGHQFPNYSSELNVNALLLGDSALYLCASSVDWRANTGELFFGEGSRLTVL.